Listed below are T cell receptor beta chains from one sample, sequenced in a study of blood T cells in healthy people across ages. TCRdb re-called the 5' RACE reads through MiXCR, storing one row per CDR3 protein. The repertoire holds 850,000 to 1,000,000 distinct CDR3 sequences, with roughly 50% as singletons. Material for sequencing was blood. All receptors derive from a man aged 30 to 45 in good health. The CDR3 runs from the conserved cysteine through the conserved F or W. D genes are given only for firm matches. The size field is filled for only some rows; it gives once, few, many or a size class.

TRBJ1-4	.	14	.	TRBV6-1	TGTGCCAGCAGTGGCGGGACTGGCGTTGGAAAACTGTTTTTT	CASSGGTGVGKLFF
TRBJ2-1	TRBD2	15	few	TRBV29-1	TGCAGCGTTGAGAAGCGGGGGGCCCCGTTTGTTGAGCAGTTCTTC	CSVEKRGAPFVEQFF
TRBJ2-7	.	13	many	TRBV7-2	TGTGCCAGCAGGCCGGGATTCCCCTACGAGCAGTACTTC	CASRPGFPYEQYF
TRBJ1-1	.	13	.	TRBV20-1	TGCAGTGCTCCCAACCCCGGCAGCCCTGAAGCTTTCTTT	CSAPNPGSPEAFF
TRBJ1-1	.	16	.	TRBV5-6	TGTGCCAGCAGCTTGGGTCAGGGTGCGGTCAACACTGAAGCTTTCTTT	CASSLGQGAVNTEAFF
TRBJ2-7	TRBD1	15	few	TRBV6-1	TGTGCCAGCAGTGAACAAGACAGGGACCTTGGCGAGCAGTACTTC	CASSEQDRDLGEQYF
TRBJ2-3	.	12	.	TRBV29-1	TGCAGCGTTGAAGGACCCACAGATACGCAGTATTTT	CSVEGPTDTQYF
TRBJ2-3	TRBD1	13	few	TRBV29-1	TGCAGCTTAGGGACAGTTCTGACAGATACGCAGTATTTT	CSLGTVLTDTQYF
TRBJ2-3	.	16	.	TRBV7-9	TGCGCCAGCAGCTTAGTCGGCTGGACGAGCACAGATACGCAGTATTTT	CASSLVGWTSTDTQYF
TRBJ1-2	.	13	.	TRBV4-1	TGCGCCAGCAGCGACGCGTCTTTTTATGGCTACACCTTC	CASSDASFYGYTF
TRBJ1-3	.	13	.	TRBV12-3/TRBV12-4	TGTGCCAGCAGTTGGGGCACTGGAAACACCATATATTTT	CASSWGTGNTIYF
TRBJ1-2	.	17	.	TRBV3-1	TGTGCCAGCAGCCAAGAGATCTACGCCTCCACTAACTATGGCTACACCTTC	CASSQEIYASTNYGYTF
TRBJ1-1	.	14	.	TRBV28	TGTGCCAGCAGTTTTTCAGTCATGAACACTGAAGCTTTCTTT	CASSFSVMNTEAFF
TRBJ1-2	.	12	.	TRBV12-3/TRBV12-4	TGTGCCACCCATCAGAGTAACTATGGCTACACCTTC	CATHQSNYGYTF
TRBJ2-1	.	15	.	TRBV7-9	TGTGCCAGCAGCCTCGTTCTAGGGGCCAACAATGAGCAGTTCTTC	CASSLVLGANNEQFF
TRBJ2-7	TRBD2	16	.	TRBV14	TGTGCCAGCAGCCTTGGGACTAGCGCATACGTCTACGAGCAGTACTTC	CASSLGTSAYVYEQYF
TRBJ2-5	.	15	.	TRBV27	TGTGCCAGCAGTTCCTCACTTGCGACAACCCTGGAGCAGTACTTC	CASSSSLATTLEQYF
TRBJ1-4	.	14	.	TRBV2	TGTGCCAGCAGTGGCGGCGGCGGGAGCGAAAAACTGTTTTTT	CASSGGGGSEKLFF
TRBJ2-1	TRBD1	15	few	TRBV9	TGTGCCAGCAGCGTAGCCGGACAGGCGTACAATGAGCAGTTCTTC	CASSVAGQAYNEQFF
TRBJ2-3	.	15	.	TRBV7-2	TGTGCCAGCAGCTTGGTGCGGGTGGGCACAGATACGCAGTATTTT	CASSLVRVGTDTQYF
TRBJ2-3	.	14	.	TRBV28	TGTGCCAGCAGTTCGCCACAGGGCACAGATACGCAGTATTTT	CASSSPQGTDTQYF
TRBJ2-7	.	14	.	TRBV7-9	TGTGCCAGCAGCCGAGGGGCCGGCTCCTACGAGCAGTACTTC	CASSRGAGSYEQYF